This T cell receptor beta chain was retrieved from a study of cytomegalovirus exposure and HLA in healthy donors. A remark on this clone: Its specificity is not known.

The table came from immunoSEQ multiplex PCR; TCRdb's copy has only in-frame clones and leaves some out. The table lists 55,000 to 65,000 clones, 90% of them singletons. Germline values: CDR1 KGHSH, CDR2 LQKENI. The CDR3 has 13 amino acids. V was clipped by 5 bases and J by 3 bases, with 10 bases between them. Study-wide results and caveats: Researchers reported that a few CMV-associated chains were confirmed in vitro as CMV antigen-specific.

The J gene is TRBJ2-5, the V gene TRBV18; D perhaps matches TRBD2 (5 bases). Specimen: PBMCs. This clonotype was sampled from a man between 18 and 35 years old in good health and CMV-seronegative. In DNA, the CDR3 is TGTGCCAGCTCAATTCAGGAGGAAGAGACCCAGTACTTC. This sequence encodes CASSIQEEETQYF.